These T cell receptor beta chains were read from a single sample in a study of blood T cells in healthy people across ages. TCRdb independently ran MiXCR on the 5' RACE reads; one entry per CDR3 protein. The table lists around 1,000,000 distinct CDR3 sequences, about two fifths of them singletons. What was sequenced was blood. The receptors stem from a man between 18 and 35 years old in good health. The CDR3 runs from the conserved cysteine through the conserved F or W. The D gene is left open where the match is weak. Clone sizes are given selectively: once, few, many, or a class where the clone is expanded.

CDR3nt	CDR3aa	j_gene	v_gene	d_gene	abundance
TGCAGTGCTATAAAGCGGAGCTCCTACAATGAGCAGTTCTTC	CSAIKRSSYNEQFF	TRBJ2-1	TRBV20-1	NA	NA
TGTGCCAGCAGCCAGAGACTAGCAACTAGCACAGATACGCAGTATTTT	CASSQRLATSTDTQYF	TRBJ2-3	TRBV4-2	TRBD2	few
TGCAGTGCTAGAGATCAGATGGGGACTTCCAATCAGCCCCAGCATTTT	CSARDQMGTSNQPQHF	TRBJ1-5	TRBV20-1	NA	NA
TGCAGTGCTAGAGATTCGCGGGGTTCCTACGAGCAGTACTTC	CSARDSRGSYEQYF	TRBJ2-7	TRBV20-1	NA	NA
TGTGCCAGCAGTGGAGGGCTAAGCGGAAAGCTGTTTTTT	CASSGGLSGKLFF	TRBJ1-4	TRBV6-5	NA	NA
TGCAGCGTTGAAATGGGGAATGAGCAGTTCTTC	CSVEMGNEQFF	TRBJ2-1	TRBV29-1	NA	NA
TGTGCCAGCAGCTTAGTCTTGACTGGAAGTAAAGAGACCCAGTACTTC	CASSLVLTGSKETQYF	TRBJ2-5	TRBV7-9	NA	NA
TGTGCCAGCAGCTTAAGTCGGAGCAGGGCAAGTGGCTACGAGCAGTACTTC	CASSLSRSRASGYEQYF	TRBJ2-7	TRBV7-2	NA	NA
TGTGCCAGCAGATCCGGGACAGGGGCGAACACTGAAGCTTTCTTT	CASRSGTGANTEAFF	TRBJ1-1	TRBV7-9	TRBD1	few
TGTGCCAGCAGCCCCCGGCATTTGGTAAGCTCCTACAATGAGCAGTACTTC	CASSPRHLVSSYNEQYF	TRBJ2-7	TRBV6-1	NA	once
TGTGCCAACAACAGGGAGTTGTACGAGACCCAGTACTTC	CANNRELYETQYF	TRBJ2-5	TRBV2	NA	few
TGTGCCAGCAGTGAAGCGGGCAGGGAAGCTGAAGCTTTCTTT	CASSEAGREAEAFF	TRBJ1-1	TRBV2	NA	NA
TGTGCCAGTAGTCGACAGGGAACTTATGGCTACACCTTC	CASSRQGTYGYTF	TRBJ1-2	TRBV19	TRBD1	NA
TGTGCTACCATGCCCCGGCCGGGGCTAAACTATGGCTACACCTTC	CATMPRPGLNYGYTF	TRBJ1-2	TRBV12-5	NA	few
TGTGCCAGCAGCCGATCCTCGGAGGCTGAAGCTTTCTTT	CASSRSSEAEAFF	TRBJ1-1	TRBV7-9	NA	NA
TGCAGTGCTAGACGTACTAGCAGGGGACGCACAGATACGCAGTATTTT	CSARRTSRGRTDTQYF	TRBJ2-3	TRBV20-1	NA	NA
TGCAGTGCTAGTGTGGAGAGGGGGGAAGATCAGCCCCAGCATTTT	CSASVERGEDQPQHF	TRBJ1-5	TRBV20-1	NA	NA
TGCAGTGCTAGAGAAGCGACGGGGATCTCCTACAATGAGCAGTTCTTC	CSAREATGISYNEQFF	TRBJ2-1	TRBV20-1	NA	few
TGTGCCAGCGAGGGACAGTATGGCTACACCTTC	CASEGQYGYTF	TRBJ1-2	TRBV25-1	TRBD1	few
TGCGCCAGCAGCGATGGTAGGAGGAAGCCCATGAACACTGAAGCTTTCTTT	CASSDGRRKPMNTEAFF	TRBJ1-1	TRBV5-1	NA	few
TGCGCCAGCAGCTTGGGCGGCAGTACCTATGGCTACACCTTC	CASSLGGSTYGYTF	TRBJ1-2	TRBV5-1	NA	few
TGCAGTGCTAGAAGGGTAGCGGGACACTACAATGAGCAGTTCTTC	CSARRVAGHYNEQFF	TRBJ2-1	TRBV20-1	TRBD2	NA
TGCGCCAGCAGACAAACTAGCGGGGGAACCTCTACCTACAATGAGCAGTACTTC	CASRQTSGGTSTYNEQYF	TRBJ2-5	TRBV5-1	TRBD2	NA
TGCGCCAGCAGCCATGGACAGGGACTGAACACTGAAGCTTTCTTT	CASSHGQGLNTEAFF	TRBJ1-1	TRBV4-3	TRBD1	few
TGTGCCAGCAGCTTAGAATTCAGGTCCAGGGAGACCCAGTACTTC	CASSLEFRSRETQYF	TRBJ2-5	TRBV11-2	NA	NA
TGTGCCAGCAGCCAAGTATCAGGGCCCAGGGTCCTCTATGGCTACACCTTC	CASSQVSGPRVLYGYTF	TRBJ1-2	TRBV14	NA	NA
TGTGCCTGGAGGGTAGGGACAGCCTTCCTTTACGAGCAGTACTTC	CAWRVGTAFLYEQYF	TRBJ2-7	TRBV30	TRBD1	NA
TGCAGTGCTATGGGACCGCAAGAGACCCAGTACTTC	CSAMGPQETQYF	TRBJ2-5	TRBV20-1	NA	few
TGTGCCATCAGTGAGAGGGGGACAGGACACTATGGCTACACCTTC	CAISERGTGHYGYTF	TRBJ1-2	TRBV10-3	TRBD1	NA
TGTGCCAGCAGTTTAGTGGCAGGGGGTGGGAATGGGCAGTTCTTC	CASSLVAGGGNGQFF	TRBJ2-1	TRBV12-3/TRBV12-4	TRBD1	NA
TGCGCCAGCAGCCAATACAGGGTTGAAAAACTGTTTTTT	CASSQYRVEKLFF	TRBJ1-4	TRBV4-3	NA	NA
TGCAGTGCTAGAGATTTTGGAGTTAACTATGGCTACACCTTC	CSARDFGVNYGYTF	TRBJ1-2	TRBV20-1	NA	NA
TGTGCCAGCTCACCACCGACCCCTAGACAGGGCTTGGGTGGCTACACCTTC	CASSPPTPRQGLGGYTF	TRBJ1-2	TRBV18	TRBD1	NA
TGTGCCAGCAGCCCCGGGGTTGGCGAAAACATTCAGTACTTC	CASSPGVGENIQYF	TRBJ2-4	TRBV7-3	NA	NA
TGTGCCAGCTCACCAGAACAGGGCTACGAGCAGTACTTC	CASSPEQGYEQYF	TRBJ2-7	TRBV18	NA	NA
TGTGCCAGCAGTTTATTGTCAGGGTCCGGGAACACTGAAGCTTTCTTT	CASSLLSGSGNTEAFF	TRBJ1-1	TRBV27	NA	NA
TGTGCCAGCAGCCGCGCGGGGGTGTTGGCCTCTGACGAGCAGTACTTC	CASSRAGVLASDEQYF	TRBJ2-7	TRBV3-1	TRBD2	few
TGTGCCAGCAGGACTACAGGGAGGGATACGCAGTATTTT	CASRTTGRDTQYF	TRBJ2-3	TRBV27	NA	NA
TGCGCCAGCAGCCAAGAAGGGAGTGAGCAGTTCTTC	CASSQEGSEQFF	TRBJ2-1	TRBV4-3	NA	NA
TGTACCATCAGTGAGTCGCTAGCGGGCACAGATACGCAGTATTTT	CTISESLAGTDTQYF	TRBJ2-3	TRBV10-3	TRBD2	NA
TGCGCCAGCAGCCAAGTGACATCGAGGGAGACCCAGTACTTC	CASSQVTSRETQYF	TRBJ2-5	TRBV4-1	NA	NA
TGTGCCAGCAGTCAAGTCAACCAAGAGACCCAGTACTTC	CASSQVNQETQYF	TRBJ2-5	TRBV4-2	NA	NA
TGTGCCACCAGCCCCACAGGGGGCAGTGAAAAACTGTTTTTT	CATSPTGGSEKLFF	TRBJ1-4	TRBV15	TRBD1	NA
TGTGCCAGCAGTTACCCGGCAGCTAATGGCTACACCTTC	CASSYPAANGYTF	TRBJ1-2	TRBV6-5	NA	few
TGTGCCAGCAGCGTAGTCGGGACAGGGAGGGAGACCCAGTACTTC	CASSVVGTGRETQYF	TRBJ2-5	TRBV9	TRBD1	NA
TGTGCCAGCACCTCCGGGACAGGTAATTCACCCCTCCACTTT	CASTSGTGNSPLHF	TRBJ1-6	TRBV28	TRBD1	few
TGTGCCAGCAGCTTATCGTCGGGGGATTTTGAGACCCAGTACTTC	CASSLSSGDFETQYF	TRBJ2-5	TRBV7-2	NA	NA
TGTGCCAGCAGACAGGACTACTCCTACAATGAGCAGTTCTTC	CASRQDYSYNEQFF	TRBJ2-1	TRBV2	NA	NA
TGCGCCAGCAGCCCTCGGACAGCCGCAACTAATGAAAAACTGTTTTTT	CASSPRTAATNEKLFF	TRBJ1-4	TRBV5-1	NA	few